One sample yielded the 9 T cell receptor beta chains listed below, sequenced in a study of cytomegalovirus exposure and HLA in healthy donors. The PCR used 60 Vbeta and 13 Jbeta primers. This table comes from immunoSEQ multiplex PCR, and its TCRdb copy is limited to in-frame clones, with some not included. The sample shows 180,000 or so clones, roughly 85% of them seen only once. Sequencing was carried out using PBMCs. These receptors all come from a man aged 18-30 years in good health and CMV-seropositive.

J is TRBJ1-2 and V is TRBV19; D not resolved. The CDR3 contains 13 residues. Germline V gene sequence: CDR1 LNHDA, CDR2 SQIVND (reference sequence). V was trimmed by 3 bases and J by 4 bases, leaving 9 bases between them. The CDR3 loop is CASSMSRFYGYTF. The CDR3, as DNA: TGTGCCAGTAGTATGAGCCGCTTCTATGGCTACACCTTC.

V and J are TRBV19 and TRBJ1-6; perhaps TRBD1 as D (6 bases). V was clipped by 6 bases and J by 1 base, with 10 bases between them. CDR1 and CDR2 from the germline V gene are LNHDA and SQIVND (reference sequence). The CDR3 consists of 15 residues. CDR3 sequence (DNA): TGTGCCAGTAGACAGGGAGTGTCCTATAATTCACCCCTCCACTTT. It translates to CASRQGVSYNSPLHF. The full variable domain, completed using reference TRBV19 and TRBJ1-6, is DGGITQSPKYLFRKEGQNVTLSCEQNLNHDAMYWYRQDPGQGLRLIYYSQIVNDFQKGDIAEGYSVSREKKESFPLTVTSAQKNPTAFYLCASRQGVSYNSPLHFGNGTRLTVT.

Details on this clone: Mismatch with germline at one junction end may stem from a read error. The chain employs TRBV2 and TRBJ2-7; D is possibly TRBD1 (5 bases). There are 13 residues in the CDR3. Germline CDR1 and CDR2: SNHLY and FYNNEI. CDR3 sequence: CASREDSSYEQYF. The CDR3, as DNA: TGTGCCAGCAGGGAAGACAGTTCCTACGAGCAGTACTTC. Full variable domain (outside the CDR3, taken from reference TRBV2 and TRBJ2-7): EPEVTQTPSHQVTQMGQEVILRCVPISNHLYFYWYRQILGQKVEFLVSFYNNEISEKSEIFDDQFSVERPDGSNFTLKIRSTKLEDSAMYFCASREDSSYEQYFGPGTRLTVT.

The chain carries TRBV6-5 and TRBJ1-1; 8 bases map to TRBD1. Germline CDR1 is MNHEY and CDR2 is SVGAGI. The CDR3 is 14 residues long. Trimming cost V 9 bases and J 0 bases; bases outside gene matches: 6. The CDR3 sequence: CASHRGRMNTEAFF. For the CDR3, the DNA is TGTGCCAGTCACAGGGGGAGGATGAACACTGAAGCTTTCTTT.

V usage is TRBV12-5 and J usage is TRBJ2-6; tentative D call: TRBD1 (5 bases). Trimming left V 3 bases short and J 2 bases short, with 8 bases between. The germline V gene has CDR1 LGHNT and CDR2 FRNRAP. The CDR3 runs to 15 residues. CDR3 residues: CASGLGHPGANVLTF. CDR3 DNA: TGTGCTAGTGGTTTAGGACACCCTGGGGCCAACGTCCTGACTTTC.

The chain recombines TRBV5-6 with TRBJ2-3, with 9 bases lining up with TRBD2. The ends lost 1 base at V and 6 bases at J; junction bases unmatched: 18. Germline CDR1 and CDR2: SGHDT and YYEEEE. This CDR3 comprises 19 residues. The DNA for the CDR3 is TGTGCCAGCAGCTTGTTCTATGGAGGGGCGGGGGGGCCAGGGGATACGCAGTATTTT. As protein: CASSLFYGGAGGPGDTQYF. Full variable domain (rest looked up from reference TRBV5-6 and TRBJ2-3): DAGVTQSPTHLIKTRGQQVTLRCSPKSGHDTVSWYQQALGQGPQFIFQYYEEEERQRGNFPDRFSGHQFPNYSSELNVNALLLGDSALYLCASSLFYGGAGGPGDTQYFGPGTRLTVL.

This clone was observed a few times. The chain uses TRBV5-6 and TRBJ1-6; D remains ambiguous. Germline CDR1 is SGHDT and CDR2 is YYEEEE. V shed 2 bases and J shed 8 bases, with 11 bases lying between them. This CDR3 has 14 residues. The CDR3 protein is CASSFPQNDSPLHF. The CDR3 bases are TGTGCCAGCAGCTTTCCTCAGAACGATTCACCCCTCCACTTT.

The CDR3: CASSRTGGETQYF. In DNA form, the CDR3 reads TGCGCCAGCAGTCGCACAGGGGGAGAGACCCAGTACTTC. The V gene is TRBV23-1, the J gene TRBJ2-5; 8 nucleotides agree with TRBD1. TRBV23-1 is an ORF; its function is uncertain. Losses at the gene ends were 4 bases for V and 4 bases for J; bases not matched to a gene: 2. CDR3 length: 13 residues.

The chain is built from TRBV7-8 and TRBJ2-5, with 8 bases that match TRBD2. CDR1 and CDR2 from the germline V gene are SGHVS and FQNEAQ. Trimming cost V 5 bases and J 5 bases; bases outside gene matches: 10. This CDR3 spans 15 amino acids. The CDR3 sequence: CASSVTRGAGETQYF. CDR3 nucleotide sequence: TGTGCCAGCAGCGTTACGCGGGGGGCAGGGGAGACCCAGTACTTC.